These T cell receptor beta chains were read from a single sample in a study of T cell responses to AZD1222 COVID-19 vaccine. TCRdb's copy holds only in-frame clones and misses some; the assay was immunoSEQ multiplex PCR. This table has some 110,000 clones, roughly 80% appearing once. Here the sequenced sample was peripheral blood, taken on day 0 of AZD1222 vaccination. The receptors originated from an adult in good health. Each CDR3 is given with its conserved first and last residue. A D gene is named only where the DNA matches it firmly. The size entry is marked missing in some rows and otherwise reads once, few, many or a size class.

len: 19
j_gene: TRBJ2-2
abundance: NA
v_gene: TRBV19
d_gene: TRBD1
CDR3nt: TGTGCCAGTAGTAGCCGCGGCGGGACAGGGGGCTTATTAACCGGGGAGCTGTTTTTT
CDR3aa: CASSSRGGTGGLLTGELFF

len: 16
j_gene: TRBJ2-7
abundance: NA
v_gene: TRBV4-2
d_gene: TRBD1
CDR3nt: TGTGCCAGCAGCCAAGAGGGACAGGGGCGTTACTACGAGCAGTACTTC
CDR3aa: CASSQEGQGRYYEQYF

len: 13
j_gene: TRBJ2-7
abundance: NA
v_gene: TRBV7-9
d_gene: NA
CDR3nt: TGTGCCAGCAGCTTAGCGCAGAGGGGCGAGCAGTACTTC
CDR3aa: CASSLAQRGEQYF

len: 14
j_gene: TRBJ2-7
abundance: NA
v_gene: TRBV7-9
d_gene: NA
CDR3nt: TGTGCCAGCAGCTATGGCCCTAACTCCCACGAGCAGTACTTC
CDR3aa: CASSYGPNSHEQYF

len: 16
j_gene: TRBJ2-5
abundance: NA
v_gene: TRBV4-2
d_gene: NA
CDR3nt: TGTGCCAGCAGCCAAGAGGGATCCGGGGGCGGAGAGACCCAGTACTTC
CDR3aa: CASSQEGSGGGETQYF

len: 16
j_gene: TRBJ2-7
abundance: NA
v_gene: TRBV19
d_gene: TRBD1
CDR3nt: TGTGCCAGTAGTATAGTTATTGGACAGGGGGCCTACGAGCAGTACTTC
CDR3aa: CASSIVIGQGAYEQYF

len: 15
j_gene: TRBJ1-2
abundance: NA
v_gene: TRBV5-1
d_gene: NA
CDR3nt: TGCGCCAGCAGCCTCCGGGACGGCTCTAACTATGGCTACACCTTC
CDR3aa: CASSLRDGSNYGYTF

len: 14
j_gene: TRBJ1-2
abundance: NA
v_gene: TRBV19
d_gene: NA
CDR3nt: TGTGCCAGTAGTATAGACTCCAGGACACGCGGCTACACCTTC
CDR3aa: CASSIDSRTRGYTF

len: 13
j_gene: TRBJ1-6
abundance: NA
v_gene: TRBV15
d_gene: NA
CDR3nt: TGTGCCACCAGGGGCTCATTAAATTCACCCCTCCACTTT
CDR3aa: CATRGSLNSPLHF

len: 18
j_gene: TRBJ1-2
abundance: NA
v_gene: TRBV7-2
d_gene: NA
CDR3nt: TGTGCCAGCAGCTTAACCCTCCTTGGACAGCGGGCTAACTATGGCTACACCTTC
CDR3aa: CASSLTLLGQRANYGYTF

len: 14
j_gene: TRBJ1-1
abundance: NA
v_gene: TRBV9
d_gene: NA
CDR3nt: TGTGCCAGCAGCGCTCACGGGGGGAACACTGAAGCTTTCTTT
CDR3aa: CASSAHGGNTEAFF

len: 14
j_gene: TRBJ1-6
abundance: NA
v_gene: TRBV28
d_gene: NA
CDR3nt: TGTGCCAGCAGTCCTACTTCAGACTCCACACCCCTCCACTTT
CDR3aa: CASSPTSDSTPLHF

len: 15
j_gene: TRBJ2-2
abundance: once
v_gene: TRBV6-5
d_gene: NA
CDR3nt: TGTGCCAGCAGTAACCTGGTTAGCCGCACCGGGGAGCTGTTTTTT
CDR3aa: CASSNLVSRTGELFF

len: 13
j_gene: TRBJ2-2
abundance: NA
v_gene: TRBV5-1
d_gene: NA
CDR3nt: TGCGCCAGCAGCTTGGAGCGATCCGGGGAGCTGTTTTTT
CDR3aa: CASSLERSGELFF